This T cell receptor beta chain was sequenced during a study of blood T cell repertoires in COVID-19. On the study more broadly: Samples representing acute and convalescent COVID-19 were sourced from the United States, Italy and Spain. In each case, the material was cDNA or gDNA derived from T cells, B-cell-depleted T cells, or PBMCs.

Original data processing: From reference gene primer amplification, estimates of nucleated cell counts were derived. Produced via immunoSEQ multiplex PCR; TCRdb's table is partial and in-frame only. V and J calls and clone size follow that table, whereas D and trimming were derived from the DNA. The repertoire holds some 58,000 clones, with 90% to 95% as singletons. CDR3 size: 16 residues. Germline CDR1 and CDR2: SGHAT and FQNNGV. V was clipped by 3 bases and J by 4 bases; unmatched bases: 6. This TCR derives from a man aged 50 to 60 with active COVID-19. Sequenced input: peripheral blood. This chain links TRBV11-2 with TRBJ2-2, with 9 bases matching TRBD2. The CDR3 DNA follows: TGTGCCAGCAGCTTGGAGCGGGGGGCCTCCACCGGGGAGCTGTTTTTT. It translates to CASSLERGASTGELFF.